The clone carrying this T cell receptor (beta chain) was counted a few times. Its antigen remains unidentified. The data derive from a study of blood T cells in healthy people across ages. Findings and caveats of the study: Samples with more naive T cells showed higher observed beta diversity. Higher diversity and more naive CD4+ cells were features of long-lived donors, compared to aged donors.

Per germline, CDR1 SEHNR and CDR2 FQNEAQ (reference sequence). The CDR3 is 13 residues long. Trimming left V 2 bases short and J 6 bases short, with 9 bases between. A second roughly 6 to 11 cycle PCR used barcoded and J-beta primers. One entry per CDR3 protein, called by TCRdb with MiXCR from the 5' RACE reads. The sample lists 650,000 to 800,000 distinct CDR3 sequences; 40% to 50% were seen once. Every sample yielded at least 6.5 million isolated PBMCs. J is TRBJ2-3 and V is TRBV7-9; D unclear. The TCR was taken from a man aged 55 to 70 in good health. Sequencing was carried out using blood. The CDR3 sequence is CASSLSSGDTQYF. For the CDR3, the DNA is TGTGCCAGCAGCTTATCCTCCGGCGATACGCAGTATTTT.